The 17 T cell receptor beta chains below all came from one sample that was sequenced in a study of T-cell memory formation after mild COVID-19. One entry per CDR3 protein, called by TCRdb with MiXCR from the 5' RACE reads. This sample has approximately 42,000 distinct CDR3 sequences, with about 6.3% found just once. Sequenced input: PBMCs or a T cell subset sorted from them (not recorded which). The source of these receptors is an adult who had mild COVID-19 (a few samples of this study predate the infection). Cell type and time point are not known.

This chain joins TRBV7-2 and TRBJ1-1, with D possibly TRBD1 on 5 matching bases. The CDR3 runs to 14 residues. Germline V gives CDR1 SGHTA, CDR2 FQGNSA. The V end was cut by 5 bases, the J end by 3 bases, with 13 bases between. CDR3 protein: CASSPGGGDTEAFF. The CDR3 DNA reads TGTGCCAGCAGCCCAGGTGGGGGGGACACTGAAGCTTTCTTT. Using reference TRBV7-2 and TRBJ1-1 for the parts outside the CDR3, the full variable domain is GAGVSQSPSNKVTEKGKDVELRCDPISGHTALYWYRQSLGQGLEFLIYFQGNSAPDKSGLPSDRFSAERTGGSVSTLTIQRTQQEDSAVYLCASSPGGGDTEAFFGQGTRLTVV.

The chain carries TRBV20-1 and TRBJ1-2; tentative D call: TRBD1 (5 bases). Trimming pared 1 base from V and 6 bases from J, leaving 18 bases between. This CDR3 contains 15 residues. The V gene's germline CDR1 is DFQATT and CDR2 SNEGSKA (reference sequence). CDR3 in DNA: TGCAGTGCTAGAGGCTCTCGAGGGGCCTGGGATGGCTACACCTTC. Its protein is CSARGSRGAWDGYTF.

This sequence joins TRBV3-1 and TRBJ2-7; D is perhaps TRBD1 (5 bases). V lost 11 bases to trimming and J lost 3 bases, with 11 bases between them. Germline CDR1 and CDR2: LGHDT and YNNKEL (reference sequence). The CDR3 contains 11 residues. The CDR3 is CASQGDYEQYF. The CDR3 nucleotides read TGTGCCTCCCAAGGGGACTACGAGCAGTACTTC.

The chain couples TRBV7-9 to TRBJ1-6; 8 nucleotides agree with TRBD1. This CDR3 region has 18 residues. The junction had 13 bases not matched to a gene; V was cut back by 4 bases and J by 5 bases. CDR1 and CDR2 from the germline V gene are SEHNR and FQNEAQ (reference sequence). The CDR3 sequence: CASSSGFDRGPHNSPLHF. CDR3 nucleotides: TGTGCCAGCAGCTCCGGGTTCGACAGGGGCCCCCATAATTCACCCCTCCACTTT.

Many counts were recorded for this clonotype. The chain recombines TRBV24-1 with TRBJ2-1, with 9 bases lining up with TRBD2. CDR1 is KGHDR, CDR2 SFDVKD, per germline. Losses at the gene ends were 1 base for V and 8 bases for J; bases not matched to a gene: 8. There are 16 residues in the CDR3. The CDR3 coding sequence is TGTGCCACCAGTGATTTAAGGCGGGAGGGGGGCGATGAGCAGTTCTTC. It codes for CATSDLRREGGDEQFF.

This clonotype was recorded many times. This chain joins TRBV20-1 and TRBJ2-4, with 9 bases identical to TRBD2. J was trimmed by 7 bases and V by 8 bases; bases with no gene match: 12. Germline lookup yields CDR1 DFQATT and CDR2 SNEGSKA (reference sequence). The CDR3 is 14 residues long. The CDR3 loop is CSSSRGGEMNIQYF. The CDR3 DNA is TGCAGTTCGTCCCGCGGGGGGGAGATGAACATTCAGTACTTC.

The chain links TRBV19 to TRBJ2-1; D call uncertain. Trimming left V 6 bases short and J 4 bases short, with 16 bases between. CDR1 is LNHDA, CDR2 SQIVND, per germline (reference sequence). This CDR3 contains 15 residues. The DNA for the CDR3 is TGTGCCAGTAGCACACGTCTCGTATTTTACAATGAGCAGTTCTTC. Protein sequence: CASSTRLVFYNEQFF.

This clonotype showed up just a few times. The chain couples TRBV24-1 to TRBJ2-3, with D perhaps TRBD2 (5 bases). Germline assignment: CDR1 KGHDR and CDR2 SFDVKD. Between the trimmed V and J ends, which lost 4 bases and 1 base, there was a span of 11 bases. The CDR3 is 15 amino acids. The CDR3 DNA reads TGTGCCACCAGTGACCCTACGCGGGGCACAGATACGCAGTATTTT. Residues: CATSDPTRGTDTQYF.

The genes are TRBV5-5 and TRBJ1-2; 7 bases fit TRBD1. V gave up 4 bases and J gave up 3 bases; unmatched junction bases: 9. The CDR3 totals 15 residues. Looked up from germline, CDR1 is SGHKS and CDR2 is YYEKEE (reference sequence). The CDR3 is CASSIDRVSDYGYTF. CDR3 DNA: TGTGCCAGCAGCATTGACAGGGTGTCCGACTATGGCTACACCTTC.

Ten or more counts support this clonotype. The V gene is TRBV5-1, the J gene TRBJ2-5, with D maybe TRBD1 (5 bases). This CDR3 is 15 amino acids long. Germline loops: CDR1 SGHRS, CDR2 YFSETQ. V shed 2 bases and J shed 5 bases, with 16 bases lying between them. This CDR3 is CASSFSVQGYETQYF. The CDR3 DNA reads as TGCGCCAGCAGCTTTAGTGTCCAGGGCTACGAGACCCAGTACTTC.

This clonotype came up a few times. This chain joins TRBV3-1 and TRBJ1-1; D ambiguous. V lost 1 base, J lost 5 bases, and 11 bases lay in between. Germline loops: CDR1 LGHDT, CDR2 YNNKEL (reference sequence). CDR3 length: 14 amino acids. The CDR3 sequence is CASSQGQKITEAFF. CDR3 nucleotide sequence: TGTGCCAGCAGCCAAGGGCAGAAAATAACTGAAGCTTTCTTT.

Ten or more counts support this clonotype. The chain uses TRBV20-1 and TRBJ2-7; possibly TRBD2 for D (5 bases). CDR1 and CDR2 from the germline V gene are DFQATT and SNEGSKA (reference sequence). The CDR3 runs to 11 residues. V was clipped by 5 bases and J by 2 bases, with 7 bases between them. The CDR3 region is CSAQRAYEQYF. The DNA of the CDR3 is TGCAGTGCTCAGAGGGCCTACGAGCAGTACTTC.

This clonotype was picked up many times. The chain uses TRBV11-2 and TRBJ2-1, with TRBD2 matching 10 bases. Germline V gives CDR1 SGHAT, CDR2 FQNNGV. The CDR3 runs 16 residues. J was trimmed by 9 bases and V by 5 bases; bases with no gene match: 13. CDR3 residues: CASSPPPSGSRIEQFF. DNA for the CDR3: TGTGCCAGCAGCCCCCCCCCTAGCGGGAGTCGGATTGAGCAGTTCTTC.

The table lists this clonotype with many counts. The gene calls are TRBV7-9 and TRBJ2-5, with 8 bases that match TRBD1. The length of the CDR3 is 14 residues. V shed 4 bases and J 4 bases; nucleotides not matched to a gene: 5. The germline V gene has CDR1 SEHNR and CDR2 FQNEAQ (reference sequence). CDR3 coding DNA: TGTGCCAGCAGCTCCTGGACAGGGACAGAGACCCAGTACTTC. Its protein product is CASSSWTGTETQYF. The variable domain in full, with the rest retrieved from reference TRBV7-9 and TRBJ2-5, is DTGVSQNPRHKITKRGQNVTFRCDPISEHNRLYWYRQTLGQGPEFLTYFQNEAQLEKSRLLSDRFSAERPKGSFSTLEIQRTEQGDSAMYLCASSSWTGTETQYFGPGTRLLVL.

J is TRBJ1-1 and V is TRBV19, with 9 bases identical to TRBD1. Germline CDR1 LNHDA, CDR2 SQIVND (reference sequence). The V and J ends lost 5 bases and 1 base, in that order; junction bases with no gene match: 8. The CDR3 length is 16 residues. CDR3 amino acids: CASSSDRGESNTEAFF. CDR3 nucleotide sequence: TGTGCCAGTAGTTCGGACAGGGGAGAATCGAACACTGAAGCTTTCTTT.

This clonotype has a count of ten or more. This chain uses TRBV4-3 with TRBJ2-1; 11 bases line up with TRBD2. The germline gives CDR1 LGHNA, CDR2 YSLEER. The V gene end was trimmed by 4 bases and the J gene end by 10 bases; junction bases not matched to a gene: 6. The CDR3 loop spans 14 amino acids. The CDR3 nucleotides read TGCGCCAGCAGCCGAACGGGACTAGCGGCCGAGCAGTTCTTC. This translates into CASSRTGLAAEQFF.

Only a few counts were recorded for this clonotype. The chain has TRBV6-5 and TRBJ1-1; possibly TRBD1 for D (6 bases). The germline V gene has CDR1 MNHEY and CDR2 SVGAGI. There are 15 residues in the CDR3. With 5 bases removed from V and 8 bases from J, the gap between germline ends came to 21 bases. CDR3: CASSMDSLPTGEAFF. The CDR3 nucleotides are TGTGCCAGCAGTATGGACAGTCTCCCGACGGGAGAAGCTTTCTTT.